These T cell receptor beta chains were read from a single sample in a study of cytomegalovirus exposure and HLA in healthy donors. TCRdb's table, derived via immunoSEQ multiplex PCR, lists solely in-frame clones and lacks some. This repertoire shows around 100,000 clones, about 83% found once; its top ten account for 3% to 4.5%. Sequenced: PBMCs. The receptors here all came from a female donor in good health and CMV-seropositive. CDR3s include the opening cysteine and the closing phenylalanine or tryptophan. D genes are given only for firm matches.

CASSLSGKETQYF,TGCGCCAGCAGCTTGTCAGGGAAAGAGACCCAGTACTTC,TRBV5-1,-,TRBJ2-5
CGSMGEAGSRKTQYF,TGTGGCTCTATGGGGGAAGCGGGCTCTCGGAAGACCCAGTACTTC,TRBV6-1,-,TRBJ2-5
CASRESSGVTEAFF,TGTGCCAGCAGGGAGTCGTCGGGTGTCACTGAAGCTTTCTTT,TRBV28,-,TRBJ1-1
CASSDGHPSYEQYF,TGTGCCAGCAGTGACGGGCACCCCTCCTACGAGCAGTACTTC,TRBV6-4,-,TRBJ2-7
CASSLWYGEKLFF,TGTGCCAGCAGCTTATGGTACGGTGAAAAACTGTTTTTT,TRBV7-6,-,TRBJ1-4
CASISAGTSSNEQFF,TGTGCCAGTATTTCTGCCGGGACTAGCTCCAATGAGCAGTTCTTC,TRBV19,TRBD2,TRBJ2-1
CASSLGQNTEAFF,TGTGCCAGCAGTTTGGGGCAGAACACTGAAGCTTTCTTT,TRBV6-6,-,TRBJ1-1
CASSPARGTGELFF,TGTGCCAGCAGCCCTGCCCGAGGCACCGGGGAGCTGTTTTTT,TRBV6-5,-,TRBJ2-2
CASGFSGRTDTQYF,TGTGCCAGCGGTTTTAGCGGGAGGACAGATACGCAGTATTTT,TRBV2,TRBD2,TRBJ2-3
CASSELGHTNTEAFF,TGTGCCAGCAGTGAACTTGGACATACGAACACTGAAGCTTTCTTT,TRBV2,-,TRBJ1-1
CASGLWLAGFAHNEQFF,TGTGCTAGTGGTTTGTGGCTAGCGGGATTCGCCCACAATGAGCAGTTCTTC,TRBV12-5,TRBD2,TRBJ2-1
CASQGTGVNTEAFF,TGTGCCAGTCAGGGTACAGGGGTGAACACTGAAGCTTTCTTT,TRBV19,TRBD1,TRBJ1-1
CASSLTGGHNQPQHF,TGTGCCAGCAGCCTCACAGGGGGCCACAATCAGCCCCAGCATTTT,TRBV28,TRBD1,TRBJ1-5
CASTTGRGGHNEQFF,TGTGCCAGCACCACGGGGCGGGGGGGTCACAATGAGCAGTTCTTC,TRBV2,TRBD2,TRBJ2-1
CASSPGGGSYEQYF,TGTGCCAGCAGCCCCGGGGGCGGGAGTTACGAGCAGTACTTC,TRBV5-6,-,TRBJ2-7
CASSQGAGGTYEQYF,TGCGCCAGCAGCCAAGGAGCGGGGGGGACCTACGAGCAGTACTTC,TRBV4-1,TRBD2,TRBJ2-7
CASSLNRNYGYTF,TGCGCCAGCAGCTTAAACAGGAACTATGGCTACACCTTC,TRBV5-1,-,TRBJ1-2